The clone carrying this T cell receptor beta chain has ten or more counts. Indicated time point: newly diagnosed GD, antithyroid drugs for less than 3 months. Extracted RNA from PBMCs served as the source of the TCR library. Relying on iRepertoire HTBI primers and Arm-PCR of CDR3 regions, the team built TCR beta libraries. Each CDR3 protein gets one entry after TCRdb re-called the multiplex PCR reads with MiXCR. The table has 250,000 to 300,000 distinct CDR3 sequences, 15% to 20% seen once. V was shortened by 2 bases and J by 4 bases, with 9 bases between the two germline ends. The CDR3 totals 14 residues. CDR1 is KGHSH and CDR2 is LQKENI in the germline V gene. This entry belongs to a study of regulatory T cells in long-lasting Graves disease. A further study also used this sample, focusing on T cells in Graves' hyperthyroidism and ophthalmopathy.

The sequence came from a woman younger than 45 with Graves disease. The starting material was peripheral blood mononuclear cells (PBMCs), obtained at new diagnosis, from a patient treated with antithyroid drugs. The rearrangement links TRBV18 to TRBJ2-1; D call uncertain. The CDR3 protein is CASSPGDHYNEQFF. CDR3 in DNA: TGTGCCAGCTCACCAGGAGACCATTACAATGAGCAGTTCTTC.